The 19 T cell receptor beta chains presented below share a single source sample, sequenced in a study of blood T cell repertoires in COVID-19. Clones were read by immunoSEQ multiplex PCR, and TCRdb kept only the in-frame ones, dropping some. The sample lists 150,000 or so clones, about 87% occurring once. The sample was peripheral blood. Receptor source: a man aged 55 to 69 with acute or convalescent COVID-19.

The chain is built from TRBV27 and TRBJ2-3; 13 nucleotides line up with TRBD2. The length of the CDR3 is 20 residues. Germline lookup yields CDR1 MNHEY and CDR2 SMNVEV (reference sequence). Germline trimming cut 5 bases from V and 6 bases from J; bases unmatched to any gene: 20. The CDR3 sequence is CASSVRAPGLAGDLSDTQYF. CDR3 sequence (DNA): TGTGCCAGCAGTGTGCGGGCGCCCGGACTAGCGGGGGATCTTAGCGATACGCAGTATTTT.

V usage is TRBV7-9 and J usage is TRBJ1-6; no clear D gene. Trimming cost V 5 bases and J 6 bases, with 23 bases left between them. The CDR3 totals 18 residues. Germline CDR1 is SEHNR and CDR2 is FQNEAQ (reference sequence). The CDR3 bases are TGTGCCAGCAGCCGAAAGGTCGTCGGATCGGGGAGTAATTCACCCCTCCACTTT. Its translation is CASSRKVVGSGSNSPLHF.

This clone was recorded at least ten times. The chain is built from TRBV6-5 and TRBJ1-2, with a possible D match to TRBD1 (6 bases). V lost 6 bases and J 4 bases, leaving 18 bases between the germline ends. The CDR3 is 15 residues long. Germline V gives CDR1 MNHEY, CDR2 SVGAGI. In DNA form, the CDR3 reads TGTGCCAGCAGCCGATCCCAACAGGGAGCCTATGGCTACACCTTC. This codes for CASSRSQQGAYGYTF.

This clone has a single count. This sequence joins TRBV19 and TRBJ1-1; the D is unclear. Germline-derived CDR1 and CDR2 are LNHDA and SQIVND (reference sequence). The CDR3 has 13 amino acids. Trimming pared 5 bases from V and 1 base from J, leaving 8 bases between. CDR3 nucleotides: TGTGCCAGTAGTTGGGCAGCGAACACTGAAGCTTTCTTT. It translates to CASSWAANTEAFF. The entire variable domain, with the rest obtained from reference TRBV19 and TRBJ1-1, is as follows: DGGITQSPKYLFRKEGQNVTLSCEQNLNHDAMYWYRQDPGQGLRLIYYSQIVNDFQKGDIAEGYSVSREKKESFPLTVTSAQKNPTAFYLCASSWAANTEAFFGQGTRLTVV.

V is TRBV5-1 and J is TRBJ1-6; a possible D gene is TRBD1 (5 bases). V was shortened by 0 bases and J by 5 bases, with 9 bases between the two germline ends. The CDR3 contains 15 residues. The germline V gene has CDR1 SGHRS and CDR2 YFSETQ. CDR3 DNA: TGCGCCAGCAGCTTGGCCGGGGGTAATAATTCACCCCTCCACTTT. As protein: CASSLAGGNNSPLHF.

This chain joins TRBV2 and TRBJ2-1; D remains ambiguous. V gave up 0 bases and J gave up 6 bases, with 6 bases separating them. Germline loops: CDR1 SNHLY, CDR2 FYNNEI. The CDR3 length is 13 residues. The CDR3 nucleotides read TGTGCCAGCAGTGAAGCGCGAACCAATGAGCAGTTCTTC. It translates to CASSEARTNEQFF.

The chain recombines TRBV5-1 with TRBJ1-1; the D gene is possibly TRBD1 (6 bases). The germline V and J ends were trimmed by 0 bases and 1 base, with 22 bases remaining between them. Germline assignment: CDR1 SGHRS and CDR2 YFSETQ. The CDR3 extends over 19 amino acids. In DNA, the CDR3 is TGCGCCAGCAGCTTGGCCTCAAGACTTCTGAGGGGGACGAACACTGAAGCTTTCTTT. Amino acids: CASSLASRLLRGTNTEAFF.

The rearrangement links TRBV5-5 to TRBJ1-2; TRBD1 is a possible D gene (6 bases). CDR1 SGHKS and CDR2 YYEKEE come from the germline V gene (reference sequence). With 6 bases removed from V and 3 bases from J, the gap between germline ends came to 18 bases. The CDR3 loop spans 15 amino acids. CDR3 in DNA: TGTGCCAGCACTCTAGGGGGGGCAGATGACTATGGCTACACCTTC. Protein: CASTLGGADDYGYTF.

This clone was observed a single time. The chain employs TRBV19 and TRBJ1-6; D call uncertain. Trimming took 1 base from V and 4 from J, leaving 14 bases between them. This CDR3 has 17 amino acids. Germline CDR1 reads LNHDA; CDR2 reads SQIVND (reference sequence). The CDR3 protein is CASSIASRTGYNSPLHF. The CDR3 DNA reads TGTGCCAGTAGTATAGCCTCCCGGACGGGATATAATTCACCCCTCCACTTT.

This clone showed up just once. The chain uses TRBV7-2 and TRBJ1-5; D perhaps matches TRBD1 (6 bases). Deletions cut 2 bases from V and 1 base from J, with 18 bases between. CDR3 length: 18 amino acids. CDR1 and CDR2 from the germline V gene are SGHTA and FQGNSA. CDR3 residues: CASSLKRRDTYSNQPQHF. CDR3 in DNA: TGTGCCAGCAGCTTAAAGCGTCGGGACACCTACAGCAATCAGCCCCAGCATTTT.

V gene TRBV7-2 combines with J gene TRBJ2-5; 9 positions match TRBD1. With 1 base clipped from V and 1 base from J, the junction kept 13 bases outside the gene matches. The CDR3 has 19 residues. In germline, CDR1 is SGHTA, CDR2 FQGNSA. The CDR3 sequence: CASSLGRGTGTRVQETQYF. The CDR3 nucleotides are TGTGCCAGCAGCTTAGGGAGGGGGACAGGGACGAGGGTCCAAGAGACCCAGTACTTC.

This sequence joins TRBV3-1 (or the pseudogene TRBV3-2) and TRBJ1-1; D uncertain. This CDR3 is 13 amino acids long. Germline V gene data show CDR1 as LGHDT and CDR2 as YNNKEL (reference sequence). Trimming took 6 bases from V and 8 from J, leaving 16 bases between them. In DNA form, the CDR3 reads TGTGCCAGCAGGGAGGGAGGTTCATCCGAAGCTTTCTTT. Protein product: CASREGGSSEAFF.

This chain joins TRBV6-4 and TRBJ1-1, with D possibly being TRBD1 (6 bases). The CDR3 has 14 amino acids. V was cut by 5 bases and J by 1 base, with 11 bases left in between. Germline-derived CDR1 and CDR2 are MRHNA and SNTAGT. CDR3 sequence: CASSPNRANTEAFF. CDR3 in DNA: TGTGCCAGCAGTCCAAACAGGGCGAACACTGAAGCTTTCTTT.

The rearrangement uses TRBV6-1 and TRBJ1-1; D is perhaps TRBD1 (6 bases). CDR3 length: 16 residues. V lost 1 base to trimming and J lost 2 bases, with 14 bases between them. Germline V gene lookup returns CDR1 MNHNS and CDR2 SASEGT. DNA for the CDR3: TGTGCCAGCAGTGAAGGCCAGGGGCTGGGAAACACTGAAGCTTTCTTT. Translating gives CASSEGQGLGNTEAFF.

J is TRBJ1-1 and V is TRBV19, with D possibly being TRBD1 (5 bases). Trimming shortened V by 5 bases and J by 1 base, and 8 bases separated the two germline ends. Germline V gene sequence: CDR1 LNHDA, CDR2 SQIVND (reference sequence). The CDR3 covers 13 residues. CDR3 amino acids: CASSFDRNTEAFF. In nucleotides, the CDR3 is TGTGCCAGTAGTTTCGACAGGAACACTGAAGCTTTCTTT.

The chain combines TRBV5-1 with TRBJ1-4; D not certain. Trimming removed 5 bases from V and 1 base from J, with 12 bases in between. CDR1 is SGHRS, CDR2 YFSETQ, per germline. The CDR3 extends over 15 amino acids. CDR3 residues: CASSSSGRTNEKLFF. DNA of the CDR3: TGCGCCAGCAGTTCTTCAGGAAGAACTAATGAAAAACTGTTTTTT.

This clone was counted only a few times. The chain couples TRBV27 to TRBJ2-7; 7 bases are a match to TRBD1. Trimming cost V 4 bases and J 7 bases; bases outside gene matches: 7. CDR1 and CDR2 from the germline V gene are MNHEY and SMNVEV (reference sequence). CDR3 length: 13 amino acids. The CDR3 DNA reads TGTGCCAGCAGTTCTCAGGGGGTTGGAGAGCAGTACGTC. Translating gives CASSSQGVGEQYV.

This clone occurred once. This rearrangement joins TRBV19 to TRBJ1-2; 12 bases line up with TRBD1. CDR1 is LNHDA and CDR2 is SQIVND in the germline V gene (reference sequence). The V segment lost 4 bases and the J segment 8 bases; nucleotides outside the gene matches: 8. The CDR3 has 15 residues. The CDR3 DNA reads TGTGCCAGTAGTACCCGGGGACAGGGGGCGCACGGCTACACCTTC. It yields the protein CASSTRGQGAHGYTF.

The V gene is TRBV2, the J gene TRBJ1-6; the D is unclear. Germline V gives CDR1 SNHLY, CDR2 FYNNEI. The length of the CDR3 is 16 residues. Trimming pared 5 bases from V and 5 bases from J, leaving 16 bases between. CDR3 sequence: CASSHSNDQDNSPLHF. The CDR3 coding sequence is TGTGCCAGCAGTCATTCAAACGACCAGGATAATTCACCCCTCCACTTT.